The rows below give T cell receptor beta chains drawn from one sample of a study of blood T cells in healthy people across ages. MiXCR was run by TCRdb on the 5' RACE reads, yielding one entry per CDR3 protein. The sample lists about 1.8 million distinct CDR3 sequences; about 50% were seen once. Specimen: blood. The receptors shown here come from a woman aged 40 to 55 in good health. The CDR3 runs from the conserved cysteine through the conserved F or W. A D gene is named only where the DNA matches it firmly. Part of the rows lack a size; the others show once, few, many or a class for expanded clones.

abundance | j_gene | d_gene | v_gene | CDR3nt | CDR3aa
once | TRBJ2-1 | TRBD2 | TRBV6-5 | TGTGCCAGCAGCTTCGTACTAGCGGGGGTTGCGAATGAGCAGTTCTTC | CASSFVLAGVANEQFF
few | TRBJ1-4 | - | TRBV7-9 | TGTGCCAGCAGCTTACGCACTCCAACTAATGAAAAACTGTTTTTT | CASSLRTPTNEKLFF
- | TRBJ2-3 | TRBD2 | TRBV7-3 | TGTGCCAGCAGCTACGAGCGGGGGGCCACAGATACGCAGTATTTT | CASSYERGATDTQYF
- | TRBJ1-6 | - | TRBV7-2 | TGTGTCAGCAGCGCGGAGATTTCACCCCTCCACTTT | CVSSAEISPLHF
few | TRBJ1-5 | - | TRBV7-9 | TGTGCCAGCAGCTTAGGAGAGTATAGCAATCAGCCCCAGCATTTT | CASSLGEYSNQPQHF
- | TRBJ2-3 | - | TRBV11-2 | TGTGCCAGCAGACCCAACCCGGGACAACCACTTCCCCGAAGCACAGATACGCAGTATTTT | CASRPNPGQPLPRSTDTQYF
- | TRBJ2-5 | - | TRBV29-1 | TGCAGCGTTGAAAGAGTTGGTCTCAGGTTCTTGGAGACCCAGTACTTC | CSVERVGLRFLETQYF
- | TRBJ2-3 | - | TRBV5-1 | TGCGCCAGCAGCCCCGCCTCGGGGAGGACAGATACGCAGTATTTT | CASSPASGRTDTQYF
few | TRBJ2-5 | TRBD1 | TRBV10-2 | TGCGCCAGCAGGAATCCCGGGACAGGGCTATATTCGTCGGAGCAGTACTTC | CASRNPGTGLYSSEQYF
- | TRBJ1-3 | TRBD1 | TRBV20-1 | TGCAGTGCTAACCGGGACAGGGAAGCGAACACCATATATTTT | CSANRDREANTIYF
few | TRBJ2-5 | TRBD2 | TRBV6-2/TRBV6-3 | TGTGCCAGCAGGGTGGGACTAGGAGTCTCAGAGACCCAGTACTTC | CASRVGLGVSETQYF
- | TRBJ2-3 | TRBD2 | TRBV28 | TGTGCCAGCAGTTTATCTGGGCGGGGGGGGTTCACAGATACGCAGTATTTT | CASSLSGRGGFTDTQYF
- | TRBJ2-5 | TRBD2 | TRBV13 | TGTGCCAGCAGCGGACGGGGGGGCCACGAGACCCAGTACTTC | CASSGRGGHETQYF
- | TRBJ2-7 | TRBD1 | TRBV6-1 | TGTGCCAGCGGAAAAGGGGGCTACTCCTACGAGCAGTACTTC | CASGKGGYSYEQYF
few | TRBJ2-1 | TRBD2 | TRBV7-2 | TGTGCCAGCAGCTTAGCCTCGACAGGCGGGGGGGCCTACAATGAGCAGTTCTTC | CASSLASTGGGAYNEQFF
- | TRBJ2-3 | TRBD2 | TRBV5-5 | TGTGCCAGCAGCTCCTCCCGAGGCGGGGGAAGCACAGATACGCAGTATTTT | CASSSSRGGGSTDTQYF
- | TRBJ2-6 | - | TRBV9 | TGTGCCAGCAGCGTAGGGGACACAGCTGGGGCCAACGTCCTGACTTTC | CASSVGDTAGANVLTF
few | TRBJ2-2 | TRBD1 | TRBV4-3 | TGCGCCAGCAGCCAAGGACAGGGGGTGGGCAGGGAGCTGTTTTTT | CASSQGQGVGRELFF
few | TRBJ2-1 | TRBD2 | TRBV7-2 | TGTGCCAGCAGCTTAGAGGGCGGGGGGGCAGTAAGGGGCTATGAGCAGTTCTTC | CASSLEGGGAVRGYEQFF
- | TRBJ1-1 | TRBD1 | TRBV6-5 | TGTGCCAGCAGCCGGGGACAGCTTGAAGCTTTCTTT | CASSRGQLEAFF
few | TRBJ2-4 | - | TRBV27 | TGTGCCAGCAGTCCCTCGTCGACAGGGAGGGCCAAAAACATTCAGTACTTC | CASSPSSTGRAKNIQYF
few | TRBJ2-7 | TRBD1 | TRBV20-1 | TGCAGTGCTAGAGATCTGGACAGGGGTACCTACGAGCAGTACTTC | CSARDLDRGTYEQYF